The 2 T cell receptor beta chains given below trace back to one sample, sequenced in a study of blood T cells in healthy people across ages. Next came a second PCR, run for about 6 to 12 cycles, which used a sample-barcoded 5' primer along with a J-beta primer mix. MiXCR, applied by TCRdb to the 5' RACE reads, yields one record per CDR3 protein. The repertoire has roughly 1.9 million distinct CDR3 sequences, roughly two fifths of them found once; the top ten carry roughly 23%. The specimen was blood. Every receptor here comes from a human donor in good health.

The chain is built from TRBV20-1 and TRBJ1-4; unclear D gene. Germline V gene sequence: CDR1 DFQATT, CDR2 SNEGSKA (reference sequence). Between the trimmed V and J ends, which lost 3 bases and 0 bases, there was a span of 5 bases. The CDR3 loop spans 13 amino acids. The CDR3 is CSASEATNEKLFF. The CDR3 region has the DNA TGCAGTGCTAGTGAAGCAACTAATGAAAAACTGTTTTTT.

This chain uses TRBV18 with TRBJ2-5; 10 bases agree with TRBD2. The CDR3 is 16 residues long. Per germline, CDR1 KGHSH and CDR2 LQKENI. V lost 5 bases, J lost 2 bases, and 8 bases stayed unmatched. CDR3 DNA: TGTGCCAGCTCAAAAACTAGCGGGGCGAATCAAGAGACCCAGTACTTC. Protein: CASSKTSGANQETQYF.